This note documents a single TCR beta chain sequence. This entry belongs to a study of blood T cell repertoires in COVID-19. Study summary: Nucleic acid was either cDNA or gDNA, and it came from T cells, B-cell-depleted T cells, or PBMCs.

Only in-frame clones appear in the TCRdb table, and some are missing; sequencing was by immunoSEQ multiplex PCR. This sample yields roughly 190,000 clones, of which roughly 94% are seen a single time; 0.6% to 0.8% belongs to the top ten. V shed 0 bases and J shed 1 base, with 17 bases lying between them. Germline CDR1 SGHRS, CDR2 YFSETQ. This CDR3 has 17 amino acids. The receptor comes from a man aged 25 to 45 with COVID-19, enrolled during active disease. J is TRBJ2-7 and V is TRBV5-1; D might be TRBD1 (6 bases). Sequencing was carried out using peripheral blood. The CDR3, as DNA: TGCGCCAGCAGCTTGGCGCCGGGACAACCTACGTCCTACGAGCAGTACTTC. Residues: CASSLAPGQPTSYEQYF. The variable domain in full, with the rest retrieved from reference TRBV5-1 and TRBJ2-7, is KAGVTQTPRYLIKTRGQQVTLSCSPISGHRSVSWYQQTPGQGLQFLFEYFSETQRNKGNFPGRFSGRQFSNSRSEMNVSTLELGDSALYLCASSLAPGQPTSYEQYFGPGTRLTVT.